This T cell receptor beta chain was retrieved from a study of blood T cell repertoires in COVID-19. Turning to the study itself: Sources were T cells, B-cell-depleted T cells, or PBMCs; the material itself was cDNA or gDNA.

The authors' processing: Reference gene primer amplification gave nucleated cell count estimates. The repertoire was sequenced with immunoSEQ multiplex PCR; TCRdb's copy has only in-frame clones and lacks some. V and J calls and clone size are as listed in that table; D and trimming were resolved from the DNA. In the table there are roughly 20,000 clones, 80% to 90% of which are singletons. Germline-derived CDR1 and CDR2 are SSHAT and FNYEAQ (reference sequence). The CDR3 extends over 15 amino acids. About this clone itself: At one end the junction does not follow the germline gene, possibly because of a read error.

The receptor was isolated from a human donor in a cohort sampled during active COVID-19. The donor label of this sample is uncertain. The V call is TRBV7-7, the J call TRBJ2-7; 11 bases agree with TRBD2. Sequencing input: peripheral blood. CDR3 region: CASSLGGSGGDEQYF. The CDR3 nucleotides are TGTGCTAGCAGCTTAGGAGGTAGCGGGGGGGACGAGCAGTACTTC.